The 20 T cell receptor beta chains below were found in one sample sequenced in a study of T cells after posttransplantation cyclophosphamide. A marrow graft followed busulfan-fludarabine conditioning, with cyclophosphamide on days +3 and +4. This table comes from immunoSEQ multiplex PCR, and its TCRdb copy is limited to in-frame clones, with some not included. Here the sample spans some 4,500 clones, around 79% being singletons. Sequenced material: PBMCs, taken approximately 30 days after a stem cell transplant with posttransplant cyclophosphamide. These receptors all stem from a male patient in his fifties who received an allogeneic stem cell transplant from an unrelated donor, was CMV-positive, and had acute GVHD only. T cells may partly derive from the graft donor.

This clone was counted between two and nine times. The rearrangement uses TRBV7-9 and TRBJ2-7, with TRBD1 matching over 7 bases. The CDR3 runs to 12 residues. V lost 8 bases, J lost 3 bases, and 4 bases stayed unmatched. Looked up from germline, CDR1 is SEHNR and CDR2 is FQNEAQ (reference sequence). Here the CDR3 DNA reads TGTGCCAGCTCCAGGGGGAGCTACGAGCAGTACTTC. Its translation is CASSRGSYEQYF.

This chain connects TRBV5-6 to TRBJ1-5; possibly TRBD1 for D (5 bases). Trimming cost V 1 base and J 0 bases, with 8 bases left between them. The germline gives CDR1 SGHDT, CDR2 YYEEEE. This CDR3 has 15 amino acids. This CDR3 is CASSLRGYSNQPQHF. CDR3 DNA sequence: TGTGCCAGCAGCTTGAGGGGCTATAGCAATCAGCCCCAGCATTTT.

Written as DNA, the CDR3 is TGTGCCAGCAGCTCGGAGGGGGCCCCGACTAATTACAATGAGCAGTTCTTC. Translation gives CASSSEGAPTNYNEQFF. The rearrangement joins TRBV5-8 to TRBJ2-1; possible D gene TRBD1, 7 bases. V was shortened by 3 bases and J by 4 bases, with 20 bases between the two germline ends. This CDR3 has 17 amino acids. The germline V gene has CDR1 SGHTS and CDR2 YDEGEE.

Points on this clone: Since a far larger clone is one base different, this is likely a read error. V and J are TRBV18 and TRBJ1-2, with 10 bases that match TRBD1. The length of the CDR3 is 17 residues. The germline gives CDR1 KGHSH, CDR2 LQKENI. V gave up 3 bases and J gave up 3 bases; unmatched junction bases: 10. DNA for the CDR3: TGTGCCAGCTCACCTGTGACAGGGGACAGGGGCGACTATGGCTACACCTTC. This gives the protein CASSPVTGDRGDYGYTF.

This chain joins TRBV11-2 and TRBJ1-1, with a possible D match to TRBD1 (5 bases). The CDR3 has 15 amino acids. Germline V lookup: CDR1 SGHAT, CDR2 FQNNGV. Trimming pared 1 base from V and 4 bases from J, leaving 13 bases between. CDR3 DNA sequence: TGTGCCAGCAGCTTAGCAGGGATGCTGAGCACTGAAGCTTTCTTT. It translates to CASSLAGMLSTEAFF.

The chain joins TRBV19 to TRBJ2-3, with 8 bases that match TRBD2. The germline V gene has CDR1 LNHDA and CDR2 SQIVND (reference sequence). Trimming removed 5 bases from V and 0 bases from J; junction bases left unmatched: 7. This CDR3 is 16 amino acids long. CDR3 nucleotides: TGTGCCAGTAGTGCCGACTTAGCGGGAAGCACAGATACGCAGTATTTT. Protein product: CASSADLAGSTDTQYF.

A few counts support this clone. This chain joins TRBV15 and TRBJ1-6; D gene unclear. Germline V gene sequence: CDR1 LNHNV, CDR2 YYDKDF (reference sequence). V was cut by 9 bases and J by 9 bases, with 12 bases left in between. This CDR3 has 12 amino acids. The CDR3 DNA is TGTGCCACGGAGGGCGCGGGTTCACCCCTCCACTTT. Translated: CATEGAGSPLHF.

The V gene is TRBV30, the J gene TRBJ1-5; D may be TRBD1 (5 bases). V gave up 2 bases and J gave up 4 bases, with 6 bases separating them. From germline, CDR1 is GTSNPN and CDR2 SVGIG (reference sequence). This CDR3 spans 12 amino acids. CDR3 sequence: CAWSRGNQPQHF. The CDR3 DNA sequence: TGTGCCTGGAGTAGGGGAAATCAGCCCCAGCATTTT.

This rearrangement joins TRBV19 to TRBJ2-7; 10 bases line up with TRBD2. This CDR3 is 13 amino acids long. Germline CDR1 reads LNHDA; CDR2 reads SQIVND (reference sequence). V was pared by 5 bases and J by 4 bases, with 2 bases of the junction left unmatched. CDR3 sequence: CASSLAGDYEQYF. DNA of the CDR3: TGTGCCAGTAGTCTAGCGGGAGATTACGAGCAGTACTTC.

The chain is built from TRBV27 and TRBJ2-7; D gene unclear. The V end was cut by 3 bases, the J end by 1 base, with 13 bases between. There are 15 residues in the CDR3. Looked up from germline, CDR1 is MNHEY and CDR2 is SMNVEV (reference sequence). DNA for the CDR3: TGTGCCAGCAGTTTCTTCCGAGAGAGATCCTACGAGCAGTACTTC. Translation gives CASSFFRERSYEQYF.

This rearrangement joins TRBV7-2 to TRBJ2-5; TRBD2 matches at 8 bases. V was pared by 3 bases and J by 1 base, with 7 bases of the junction left unmatched. The CDR3 sequence is 16 residues long. Germline V lookup: CDR1 SGHTA, CDR2 FQGNSA. The CDR3 sequence is CASSFFSRGAQETQYF. CDR3 nucleotide sequence: TGTGCCAGCAGCTTTTTCTCGCGGGGGGCCCAAGAGACCCAGTACTTC.

This clone appeared a few times. This chain uses TRBV6-5 with TRBJ1-5, with D perhaps TRBD1 (5 bases). The ends were cut back, 5 bases at V and 5 bases at J, with 7 bases in the middle. The germline V gene has CDR1 MNHEY and CDR2 SVGAGI. The CDR3 covers 12 residues. DNA of the CDR3: TGTGCCAGCAGTGACAGTTATCAGCCCCAGCATTTT. It codes for CASSDSYQPQHF.

This rearrangement joins TRBV29-1 to TRBJ2-1, with TRBD1 matching 11 bases. CDR3 length: 15 residues. Losses at the gene ends were 4 bases for V and 5 bases for J; bases not matched to a gene: 7. Germline V CDR1 and CDR2: SQVTM, ANQGSEA. As DNA, the CDR3 is TGCAGCGTTGTAATTGGGACAGGGGGGAACAATGAGCAGTTCTTC. Protein sequence: CSVVIGTGGNNEQFF.

This clone turned up a few times. The chain links TRBV11-1 to TRBJ2-3; D is possibly TRBD2 (5 bases). Germline V CDR1 and CDR2: SGHAT, FQDESV (reference sequence). The V gene lost 1 base and the J gene lost 2 bases, with 10 bases spanning the gap. This CDR3 is built from 15 residues. The CDR3: CASSLGVGATDTQYF. The DNA for the CDR3 is TGTGCCAGCAGCTTAGGAGTGGGAGCCACAGATACGCAGTATTTT.

The chain links TRBV4-3 to TRBJ1-2; maybe TRBD1 (6 bases). Trimming removed 1 base from V and 5 bases from J, with 11 bases in between. CDR1 and CDR2 (germline): LGHNA, YSLEER. The CDR3 has 14 residues. The CDR3 region is CASSQGTGSYGYTF. The CDR3 DNA follows: TGCGCCAGCAGCCAAGGTACAGGGAGTTATGGCTACACCTTC.

Written as DNA, the CDR3 is TGTGCCAGCAGCCAACAGGGGTTCCATGGCTACACCTTC. Its protein is CASSQQGFHGYTF. The V call is TRBV11-3, the J call TRBJ1-2, with TRBD1 matching 7 bases. With V trimmed by 5 bases and J by 6 bases, 6 bases remained unmatched. Germline values: CDR1 SGHNT, CDR2 YENEEA. The CDR3 is made up of 13 amino acids.

This rearrangement joins TRBV2 to TRBJ2-5; 7 nucleotides line up with TRBD2. Near its end, the DNA agrees better with TRBJ2-7, so the J call may be wrong. Germline V lookup: CDR1 SNHLY, CDR2 FYNNEI. This CDR3 contains 15 residues. The CDR3 here is CASSEEASGSYEQYF. CDR3 coding DNA: TGTGCCAGCAGTGAAGAGGCTAGCGGTTCCTACGAGCAGTACTTC.

The chain couples TRBV7-9 to TRBJ2-1, with 10 bases aligning to TRBD1. CDR1 SEHNR and CDR2 FQNEAQ come from the germline V gene (reference sequence). The length of the CDR3 is 16 residues. V was pared by 2 bases and J by 6 bases, with 7 bases of the junction left unmatched. CDR3 sequence: CASSLLGQGRSNEQFF. The CDR3, as DNA: TGTGCCAGCAGCTTACTGGGACAGGGGAGAAGCAATGAGCAGTTCTTC.

The chain links TRBV9 to TRBJ1-4; 10 positions match TRBD1. There are 16 residues in the CDR3. Germline loops: CDR1 SGDLS, CDR2 YYNGEE. Losses at the gene ends were 3 bases for V and 5 bases for J; bases not matched to a gene: 7. The CDR3 here is CASSAGDRGLNEKLFF. The CDR3 nucleotides are TGTGCCAGCAGCGCGGGGGACAGGGGTTTAAATGAAAAACTGTTTTTT.

CDR3 in amino acids: CASSRAGDNEQFF. Written as DNA, the CDR3 is TGCGCCAGCAGCCGGGCGGGGGACAATGAGCAGTTCTTC. The V call is TRBV4-1, the J call TRBJ2-1; 7 bases are a match to TRBD2. Germline V gene lookup returns CDR1 MGHRA and CDR2 YSYEKL. V trimming: 4 bases; J trimming: 5 bases; junction bases outside the gene matches: 2. The CDR3 length is 13 residues.